The 23 T cell receptor beta chains listed next were all sequenced from one sample in a study of beta chain features in type 1 diabetes. As every portion of the isolated RNA was reverse transcribed, the sequencing read expressed TCRB transcripts. Some clones are missing from TCRdb's copy, which holds only in-frame ones; the method was immunoSEQ multiplex PCR. This repertoire shows about 410,000 clones, approximately 13% found once; its top ten account for roughly 0.036%. Input material: naive CD4+ T cells from blood. The source of these receptors is a man aged 25-45 years in good health.

This chain joins TRBV5-1 and TRBJ2-3; TRBD2 matches at 8 bases. The V segment lost 4 bases and the J segment 5 bases; nucleotides outside the gene matches: 15. Germline-derived CDR1 and CDR2 are SGHRS and YFSETQ. This CDR3 is 17 amino acids long. CDR3 protein: CASSVGLTGGPEDTQYF. The DNA of the CDR3 is TGCGCCAGCAGCGTGGGTCTCACGGGAGGGCCTGAAGATACGCAGTATTTT.

This clone was counted between two and nine times. The V and J genes are TRBV5-6 and TRBJ2-7; no clear D gene. The CDR3 is 12 amino acids. Between the trimmed V and J ends, which lost 1 base and 4 bases, there was a span of 6 bases. Germline V gene sequence: CDR1 SGHDT, CDR2 YYEEEE. CDR3 in DNA: TGTGCCAGCAGCTTGATGGGATACGAGCAGTACTTC. This gives the protein CASSLMGYEQYF.

This clone was seen a handful of times. The chain recombines TRBV7-8 with TRBJ2-3; 8 positions match TRBD2. CDR3 size: 16 residues. Germline CDR1 reads SGHVS; CDR2 reads FQNEAQ. The junction had 8 bases not matched to a gene; V was cut back by 6 bases and J by 0 bases. CDR3 sequence reads: CASSSRLALSTDTQYF. CDR3 DNA: TGTGCCAGCAGTTCGAGACTAGCGCTCAGCACAGATACGCAGTATTTT.

V gene TRBV7-2 combines with J gene TRBJ1-3; D ambiguous. The length of the CDR3 is 18 residues. Germline loops: CDR1 SGHTA, CDR2 FQGNSA. V dropped 5 bases and J dropped 7 bases, with 27 bases sitting between them. Written as DNA, the CDR3 is TGTGCCAGCAGCGTTAGACTGCTGCAGTCCTCAGACGGGAACACCATATATTTT. As protein: CASSVRLLQSSDGNTIYF.

The sample holds a few counts of this clone. The chain couples TRBV15 to TRBJ2-5, with 8 bases aligning to TRBD1. Germline V gene data show CDR1 as LNHNV and CDR2 as YYDKDF (reference sequence). Trimming took 6 bases from V and 1 from J; bases not matched to a gene: 1. This CDR3 is built from 13 residues. The CDR3 region is CATSDRGQETQYF. The CDR3 DNA reads as TGTGCCACCAGTGACAGGGGCCAAGAGACCCAGTACTTC.

V gene TRBV7-9 combines with J gene TRBJ2-1; TRBD1 aligns across 7 bases. Germline V gives CDR1 SEHNR, CDR2 FQNEAQ (reference sequence). The CDR3 contains 16 residues. Losses at the gene ends were 5 bases for V and 6 bases for J; bases not matched to a gene: 13. The chain's CDR3 is CASSDRQGKSLNEQFF. The DNA of the CDR3 is TGTGCCAGCAGCGACAGACAGGGAAAGAGCCTCAATGAGCAGTTCTTC.

This rearrangement joins TRBV9 to TRBJ1-4; D remains ambiguous. Germline V gene lookup returns CDR1 SGDLS and CDR2 YYNGEE. The V gene lost 3 bases and the J gene lost 0 bases, with 3 bases spanning the gap. The CDR3 contains 13 residues. The CDR3 loop is CASSGATNEKLFF. CDR3 nucleotide sequence: TGTGCCAGCAGCGGGGCAACTAATGAAAAACTGTTTTTT.

The chain carries TRBV7-2 and TRBJ1-4, with 7 nucleotides matching TRBD1. The CDR3 spans 14 residues. The V segment lost 6 bases and the J segment 5 bases; nucleotides outside the gene matches: 6. CDR1 is SGHTA, CDR2 FQGNSA, per germline. In DNA form, the CDR3 reads TGTGCCAGCAGACAGGGACAGAGAAATGAAAAACTGTTTTTT. Amino acid sequence: CASRQGQRNEKLFF.

This clone was detected a few times. The chain has TRBV5-1 and TRBJ2-7; D perhaps matches TRBD1 (6 bases). V was cut by 4 bases and J by 2 bases, with 16 bases left in between. CDR1 SGHRS and CDR2 YFSETQ come from the germline V gene. This CDR3 comprises 15 residues. The CDR3: CASSKRGSETYEQYF. CDR3 coding DNA: TGCGCCAGCAGCAAAAGGGGGTCCGAGACCTACGAGCAGTACTTC. The full variable domain, its missing parts supplied by reference TRBV5-1 and TRBJ2-7, is KAGVTQTPRYLIKTRGQQVTLSCSPISGHRSVSWYQQTPGQGLQFLFEYFSETQRNKGNFPGRFSGRQFSNSRSEMNVSTLELGDSALYLCASSKRGSETYEQYFGPGTRLTVT.

This chain links TRBV7-9 with TRBJ2-3; 11 bases agree with TRBD2. V lost 2 bases and J lost 4; bases outside the gene matches: 5. The CDR3 is 16 residues long. Germline V gives CDR1 SEHNR, CDR2 FQNEAQ (reference sequence). DNA of the CDR3: TGTGCCAGCAGCTTACGCCTAGCGGGAGGCTCAGATACGCAGTATTTT. This gives the protein CASSLRLAGGSDTQYF.

This clone has a handful of counts. The J gene is TRBJ2-5, the V gene TRBV6-5; D may be TRBD2 (6 bases). The V end was cut by 8 bases, the J end by 2 bases, with 9 bases between. The CDR3 covers 12 residues. Germline V gene data show CDR1 as MNHEY and CDR2 as SVGAGI. The CDR3 sequence is CASGGLQETQYF. DNA of the CDR3: TGTGCCAGCGGGGGACTGCAAGAGACCCAGTACTTC.

The V and J genes are TRBV9 and TRBJ1-4; no clear D. Trimming pared 4 bases from V and 8 bases from J, leaving 12 bases between. Germline V gives CDR1 SGDLS, CDR2 YYNGEE. CDR3 length: 13 amino acids. CDR3 in amino acids: CASSIGLKEKLFF. The CDR3 DNA is TGTGCCAGCAGCATCGGACTTAAGGAAAAACTGTTTTTT.

The chain carries TRBV30 and TRBJ1-2; D perhaps matches TRBD1 (6 bases). Trimming took off 2 bases at V and 0 bases at J, with 13 bases between the two ends. CDR3 length equals 15 residues. Germline V gene data show CDR1 as GTSNPN and CDR2 as SVGIG (reference sequence). CDR3 in DNA: TGTGCCTGGAGTCGAAGGGGGGCCGCTAACTATGGCTACACCTTC. As protein: CAWSRRGAANYGYTF.

CDR3 loop: CASSPPGEGVSYGYTF. CDR3 DNA sequence: TGTGCCAGCAGCCCACCCGGGGAGGGAGTGTCCTATGGCTACACCTTC. The chain couples TRBV7-9 to TRBJ1-2; D unclear. CDR3 size: 16 residues. The V gene's germline CDR1 is SEHNR and CDR2 FQNEAQ (reference sequence). V dropped 5 bases and J dropped 4 bases, with 20 bases sitting between them. The full variable domain, completed using reference TRBV7-9 and TRBJ1-2, is DTGVSQNPRHKITKRGQNVTFRCDPISEHNRLYWYRQTLGQGPEFLTYFQNEAQLEKSRLLSDRFSAERPKGSFSTLEIQRTEQGDSAMYLCASSPPGEGVSYGYTFGSGTRLTVV.

The chain uses TRBV11-3 and TRBJ2-3, with D possibly matching TRBD2 (7 bases). The CDR3 covers 13 residues. CDR1 is SGHNT, CDR2 YENEEA, per germline. Trimming left V 11 bases short and J 5 bases short, with 17 bases between. The CDR3 bases are TGTGCCGCGAGGGGGAGGGCCGTAGATACGCAGTATTTT. It is translated as CAARGRAVDTQYF.

This clone was detected only a few times. The chain employs TRBV5-1 and TRBJ2-7; 7 bases line up with TRBD1. The J segment lost 1 base and the V segment lost 4 bases, leaving 2 bases of the junction unmatched. The germline gives CDR1 SGHRS, CDR2 YFSETQ. The CDR3 totals 13 residues. CDR3 loop: CASSPTGSYEQYV. The DNA for the CDR3 is TGCGCCAGCAGCCCGACAGGGTCCTACGAGCAGTACGTC.

In its sample, this clone was seen a few times. The genes are TRBV6-6 and TRBJ2-7; 9 positions agree with TRBD1. The V gene end was trimmed by 2 bases and the J gene end by 1 base; junction bases not matched to a gene: 3. Germline V lookup: CDR1 MNHNY, CDR2 SVGAGI (reference sequence). This CDR3 comprises 15 residues. The CDR3 DNA sequence: TGTGCCAGCAGTTACCTGGGACAGGGATCCTACGAGCAGTACTTC. Translated, it gives CASSYLGQGSYEQYF.

This clone has only a few counts. The chain uses TRBV25-1 and TRBJ2-5; 9 bases are a match to TRBD1. V was clipped by 6 bases and J by 1 base; unmatched bases: 3. CDR3 size: 14 residues. Germline V CDR1 and CDR2: MGHDK, SYGVNS. CDR3 loop: CASSRDRVQETQYF. The CDR3 DNA reads as TGTGCCAGCAGCCGGGACAGGGTCCAAGAGACCCAGTACTTC.

This sequence joins TRBV6-1 and TRBJ1-2; tentatively, D is TRBD1 (5 bases). CDR1 MNHNS and CDR2 SASEGT come from the germline V gene. V was shortened by 6 bases and J by 4 bases, with 12 bases between the two germline ends. The CDR3 runs to 13 residues. CDR3 amino acids: CASSPTESYGYTF. As DNA, the CDR3 is TGTGCCAGCAGCCCGACAGAGTCCTATGGCTACACCTTC.

This clone was detected a few times. The chain joins TRBV25-1 to TRBJ1-6; tentatively, D is TRBD1 (5 bases). With 8 bases removed from V and 10 bases from J, the gap between germline ends came to 21 bases. The CDR3 consists of 15 residues. In germline, CDR1 is MGHDK, CDR2 SYGVNS. The CDR3 DNA reads TGTGCCAGCTGGGGACCGTCTTTCGAGGGCTCACCCCTCCACTTT. Encoded protein: CASWGPSFEGSPLHF.

In this sample, this clone turned up a few times. This chain links TRBV29-1 with TRBJ2-3, with D tentatively TRBD1 (6 bases). Trimming took 3 bases from V and 3 from J, leaving 10 bases between them. From germline, CDR1 is SQVTM and CDR2 ANQGSEA. The CDR3 covers 13 residues. CDR3 amino acids: CSVEGAATDTQYF. The CDR3 DNA is TGCAGCGTTGAGGGGGCCGCAACAGATACGCAGTATTTT.

The chain is built from TRBV9 and TRBJ2-1, with D tentatively TRBD2 (5 bases). Germline V gives CDR1 SGDLS, CDR2 YYNGEE. The V gene lost 0 bases and the J gene lost 0 bases, with 10 bases spanning the gap. The CDR3 covers 16 residues. The CDR3 loop is CASSVVTTNSYNEQFF. CDR3 bases: TGTGCCAGCAGCGTAGTGACTACTAACTCCTACAATGAGCAGTTCTTC. Together with reference TRBV9 and TRBJ2-1, the CDR3 gives the full variable domain: DSGVTQTPKHLITATGQRVTLRCSPRSGDLSVYWYQQSLDQGLQFLIQYYNGEERAKGNILERFSAQQFPDLHSELNLSSLELGDSALYFCASSVVTTNSYNEQFFGPGTRLTVL.

The chain has TRBV25-1 and TRBJ2-3, with TRBD1 matching 7 bases. There are 15 residues in the CDR3. Germline values: CDR1 MGHDK, CDR2 SYGVNS. With 10 bases clipped from V and 0 bases from J, the junction kept 10 bases outside the gene matches. DNA for the CDR3: TGTGCCACCCCCCAACAGGGGCCAAGCACAGATACGCAGTATTTT. Protein: CATPQQGPSTDTQYF.